Listed below are T cell receptor beta chains from one sample, sequenced in a study of cytotoxic CD8 clonotypes in ibrutinib-treated CLL. Assay used: immunoSEQ multiplex PCR; TCRdb lists only in-frame clones, some missing. Here the sample spans about 50,000 clones, around 52% being singletons. The source material was PBMCs, sampled after 24 months of ibrutinib treatment. The receptors originated from a human donor with chronic lymphocytic leukemia. Both conserved end residues are part of each CDR3. The order of the fields is D gene, clone size, J gene, V gene, CDR3 protein, CDR3 DNA. A D gene is named only where the DNA matches it firmly. Clone size is not always given. Where it is, it says once, few, many or a class for expanded clones.

>NA|NA|TRBJ2-7|TRBV19
CATRQTGPVYEQYF
TGTGCCACACGGCAGACAGGACCCGTATACGAGCAGTACTTC
>NA|NA|TRBJ1-5|TRBV6-1
CANSGDVGSNQPQHF
TGTGCCAACTCAGGGGATGTCGGTAGCAATCAGCCCCAGCATTTT
>NA|NA|TRBJ1-2|TRBV19
CASSIRSGYTF
TGTGCCAGTAGTATACGTAGCGGCTACACCTTC
>TRBD1|NA|TRBJ2-7|TRBV10-3
CAISEPGQAPYEQYF
TGTGCCATCAGTGAGCCGGGACAGGCTCCCTACGAGCAGTACTTC
>NA|few|TRBJ2-2|TRBV4-1
CASSQVAGNTGELFF
TGCGCCAGCAGCCAAGTTGCGGGGAACACCGGGGAGCTGTTTTTT
>NA|few|TRBJ1-3|TRBV11-2
CASSLGTTIGNTIYF
TGTGCCAGCAGCTTAGGCACGACTATCGGAAACACCATATATTTT
>NA|NA|TRBJ2-7|TRBV14
CASSAMDGSVGYEQYF
TGTGCCAGCAGCGCAATGGACGGATCTGTAGGCTACGAGCAGTACTTC
>TRBD1|NA|TRBJ1-3|TRBV18
CASSGTGGSSGNTIYF
TGTGCCAGCTCCGGGACAGGGGGTTCCTCTGGAAACACCATATATTTT
>NA|NA|TRBJ2-1|TRBV18
CASSALSGEQFF
TGTGCCAGCTCAGCCCTGTCCGGTGAGCAGTTCTTC
>NA|few|TRBJ2-3|TRBV4-1
CASSHPQVGGRGTDTQYF
TGCGCCAGCAGCCACCCCCAGGTGGGGGGCCGAGGGACAGATACGCAGTATTTT
>TRBD1|NA|TRBJ2-2|TRBV6-1
CASSEGGTGRTGELFF
TGTGCCAGCAGTGAAGGGGGGACAGGGCGGACCGGGGAGCTGTTTTTT
>TRBD2|NA|TRBJ2-1|TRBV6-6
CASNDPFEAGDNEQFF
TGTGCCAGCAATGACCCCTTTGAAGCGGGGGACAATGAGCAGTTCTTC
>NA|NA|TRBJ2-1|TRBV6-6
CASSGPSYNEQFF
TGTGCCAGTTCAGGGCCGTCCTACAATGAGCAGTTCTTC
>NA|NA|TRBJ1-2|TRBV7-9
CASSLVNYGYTF
TGTGCCAGCAGCTTAGTTAACTATGGCTACACCTTC
>TRBD2|NA|TRBJ2-3|TRBV5-1
CASSLAGGLVDTQYF
TGCGCCAGCAGCTTGGCGGGTGGACTAGTAGATACGCAGTATTTT
>TRBD1|NA|TRBJ2-5|TRBV7-8
CASIPGAGGLGETQYF
TGTGCCAGCATCCCCGGGGCAGGGGGCTTAGGAGAGACCCAGTACTTC
>NA|few|TRBJ1-1|TRBV15
CATSRDRQGRIAFF
TGTGCCACCAGCAGAGATCGTCAGGGGCGGATCGCTTTCTTT
>NA|NA|TRBJ2-3|TRBV6-1
CASSEDRDTQYF
TGTGCCAGCAGTGAAGATCGGGATACGCAGTATTTT
>NA|NA|TRBJ2-3|TRBV6-4
CASRPGPTDTQYF
TGTGCCAGCAGACCGGGACCCACAGATACGCAGTATTTT
>TRBD1|few|TRBJ1-2|TRBV28
CVTGGFNYGYTF
TGTGTGACAGGGGGGTTCAACTATGGCTACACCTTC
>NA|NA|TRBJ2-1|TRBV4-1
CASSPRTAGQYNEQFF
TGCGCCAGCAGCCCCAGAACTGCAGGGCAGTACAATGAGCAGTTCTTC
>NA|NA|TRBJ1-2|TRBV6-1
CASSDTGGYGYTF
TGTGCCAGCAGCGACACCGGGGGCTATGGCTACACCTTC